This TCR beta chain is drawn from a study of T-cell reconstitution after alpha-beta-depleted transplantation in children. CDR3 length equals 12 residues. Per the germline V gene, CDR1 is MNHNY and CDR2 is SVGAGI (reference sequence). The ends were cut back, 2 bases at V and 5 bases at J, with 7 bases in the middle. This clonotype was counted ten times or more. TCRbeta library preparation incorporated unique molecular identifiers. TCRdb independently ran MiXCR on the PCR reads; one entry per CDR3 protein. Among 190,000 or so distinct CDR3 sequences listed, more than 6.5% were seen once. The TCR sequence derives from a human donor who donated a stem cell graft to a child with Wiskott-Aldrich syndrome. The specimen was PBMCs from the stem cell graft donor, collected from the stem cell graft. The J gene is TRBJ2-7, the V gene TRBV6-6; D is uncertain. The CDR3 DNA follows: TGTGCCAGCAGTTACATTCAGGACGAGCAGTACTTC. Encoded protein: CASSYIQDEQYF.